This T cell receptor beta chain derives from a study of cytomegalovirus exposure and HLA in healthy donors. At the level of the study: The approximately 120 validation repertoires used the same platform as the roughly 670 first-cohort repertoires, a later analysis reported.

V was pared by 3 bases and J by 2 bases, with 8 bases of the junction left unmatched. The CDR3 spans 18 residues. Germline-derived CDR1 and CDR2 are MNHNS and SASEGT. Study-wide findings and caveats: Altogether, 164 TCR beta chains were recorded as cytomegalovirus-associated. For most TCR sequences rarity was the rule, although some public TCRs occurred in many donors. The classifier reportedly diagnosed cytomegalovirus status with high sensitivity and specificity.

Using immunoSEQ multiplex PCR, the repertoire was profiled, and TCRdb retains in-frame clones only, with some absent. The sample includes approximately 46,000 clones, 80% to 95% of them seen just once. Notes on this clone: Its antigen is not identified.

The material sequenced was PBMCs. The rearrangement joins TRBV6-1 to TRBJ1-5; 12 bases match TRBD1. This receptor was obtained from a woman aged 18-29 years in good health and CMV-seronegative. The CDR3 loop is CASSDRDRGLLGNQPQHF. The CDR3 DNA is TGTGCCAGCAGTGATCGGGACAGGGGGCTCTTAGGCAATCAGCCCCAGCATTTT.